The clone carrying this T cell receptor beta chain was counted between two and nine times. The antigen remains unidentified. Sequenced by immunoSEQ multiplex PCR; TCRdb stores in-frame clones only, minus some. The table has about 28,000 clones, 82% seen once. The sample originates from a study of T cell clonotyping in hematopoietic cell transplantation. Study findings and constraints: Pathologically expanded recipient clonotypes increased progressively from day 30 to day 180 as diversity fell.

Per germline, CDR1 GTSNPN and CDR2 SVGIG (reference sequence). This CDR3 has 14 amino acids. V lost 2 bases, J lost 6 bases, and 16 bases lay in between. Indicated time point: recipient sample about 28 days before transplant, after cytoreduction. The receptor comes from a man in his forties with acute myeloid leukemia. Some clones in this sample may be carry-over from other donors' samples. Sequences were derived from peripheral blood mononuclear cells, sampled before stem cell transplant. The V gene is TRBV30, the J gene TRBJ1-2; D unresolved. CDR3 sequence reads: CAWSLSIRTHGYTF. In nucleotides, the CDR3 is TGTGCCTGGAGTCTTTCCATAAGAACTCATGGCTACACCTTC. Using reference TRBV30 and TRBJ1-2 for the parts outside the CDR3, the full variable domain is SQTIHQWPATLVQPVGSPLSLECTVEGTSNPNLYWYRQAAGRGLQLLFYSVGIGQISSEVPQNLSASRPQDRQFILSSKKLLLSDSGFYLCAWSLSIRTHGYTFGSGTRLTVV.